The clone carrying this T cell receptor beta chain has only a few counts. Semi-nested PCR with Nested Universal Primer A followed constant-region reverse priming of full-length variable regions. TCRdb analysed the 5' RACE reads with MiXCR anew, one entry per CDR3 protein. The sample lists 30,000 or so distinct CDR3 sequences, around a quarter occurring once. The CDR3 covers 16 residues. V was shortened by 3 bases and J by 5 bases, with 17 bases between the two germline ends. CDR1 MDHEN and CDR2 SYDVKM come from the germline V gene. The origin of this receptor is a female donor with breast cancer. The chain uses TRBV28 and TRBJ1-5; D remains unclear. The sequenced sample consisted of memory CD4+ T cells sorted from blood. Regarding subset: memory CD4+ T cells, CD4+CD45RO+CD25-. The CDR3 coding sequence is TGTGCCAGCAGTTTTATAGACTCCTCGGCGGATCAGCCCCAGCATTTT. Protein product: CASSFIDSSADQPQHF. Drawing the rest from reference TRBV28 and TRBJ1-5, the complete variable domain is DVKVTQSSRYLVKRTGEKVFLECVQDMDHENMFWYRQDPGLGLRLIYFSYDVKMKEKGDIPEGYSVSREKKERFSLILESASTNQTSMYLCASSFIDSSADQPQHFGDGTRLSIL.